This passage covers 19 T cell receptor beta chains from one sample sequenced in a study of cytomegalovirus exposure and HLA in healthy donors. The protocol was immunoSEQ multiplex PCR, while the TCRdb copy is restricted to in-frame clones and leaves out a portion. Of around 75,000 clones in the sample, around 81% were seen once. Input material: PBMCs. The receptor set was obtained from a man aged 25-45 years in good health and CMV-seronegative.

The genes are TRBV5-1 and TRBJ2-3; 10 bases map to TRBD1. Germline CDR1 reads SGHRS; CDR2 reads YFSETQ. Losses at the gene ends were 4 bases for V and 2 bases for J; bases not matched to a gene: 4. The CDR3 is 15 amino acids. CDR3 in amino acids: CASSPGTGDTDTQYF. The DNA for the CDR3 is TGCGCCAGCAGCCCAGGGACAGGGGACACAGATACGCAGTATTTT.

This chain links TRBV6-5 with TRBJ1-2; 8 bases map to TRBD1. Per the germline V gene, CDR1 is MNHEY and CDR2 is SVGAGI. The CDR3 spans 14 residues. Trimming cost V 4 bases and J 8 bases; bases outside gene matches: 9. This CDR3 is CASSSHQGAEGYTF. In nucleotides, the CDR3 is TGTGCCAGCAGTTCCCACCAGGGGGCAGAGGGCTACACCTTC.

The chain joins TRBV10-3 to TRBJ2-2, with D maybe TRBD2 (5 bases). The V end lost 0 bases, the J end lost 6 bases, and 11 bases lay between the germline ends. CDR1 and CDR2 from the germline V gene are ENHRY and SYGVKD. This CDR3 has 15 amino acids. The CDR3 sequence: CAISESKVGAGELFF. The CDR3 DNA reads TGTGCCATCAGTGAGTCGAAAGTGGGAGCCGGGGAGCTGTTTTTT.

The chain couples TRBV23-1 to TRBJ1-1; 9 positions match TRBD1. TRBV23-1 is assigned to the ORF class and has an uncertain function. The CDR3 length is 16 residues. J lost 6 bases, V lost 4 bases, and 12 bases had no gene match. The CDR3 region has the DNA TGCGCCAGCAGTCGAGGGACAGGGAAATGGACTCCTGAAGCTTTCTTT. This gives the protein CASSRGTGKWTPEAFF.

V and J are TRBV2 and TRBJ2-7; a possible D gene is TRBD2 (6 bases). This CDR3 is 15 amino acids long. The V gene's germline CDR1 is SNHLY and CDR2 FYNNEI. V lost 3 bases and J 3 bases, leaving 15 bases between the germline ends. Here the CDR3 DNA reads TGTGCCAGCAGTGAGAGATTGAGCGGGTACTACGAGCAGTACTTC. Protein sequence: CASSERLSGYYEQYF.

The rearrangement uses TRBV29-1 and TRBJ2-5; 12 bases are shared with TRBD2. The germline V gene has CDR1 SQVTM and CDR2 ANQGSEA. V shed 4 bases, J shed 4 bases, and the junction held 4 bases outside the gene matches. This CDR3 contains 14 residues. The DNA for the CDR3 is TGCAGCGTTGGGCCGACTAGCGGGGGAGAGACCCAGTACTTC. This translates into CSVGPTSGGETQYF.

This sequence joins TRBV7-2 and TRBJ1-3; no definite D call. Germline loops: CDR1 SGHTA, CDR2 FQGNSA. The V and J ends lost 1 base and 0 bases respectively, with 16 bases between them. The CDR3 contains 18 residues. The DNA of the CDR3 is TGTGCCAGCAGCTTAGGAGACTTACAAACCTACTCTGGAAACACCATATATTTT. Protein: CASSLGDLQTYSGNTIYF. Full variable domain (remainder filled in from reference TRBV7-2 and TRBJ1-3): GAGVSQSPSNKVTEKGKDVELRCDPISGHTALYWYRQSLGQGLEFLIYFQGNSAPDKSGLPSDRFSAERTGGSVSTLTIQRTQQEDSAVYLCASSLGDLQTYSGNTIYFGEGSWLTVV.

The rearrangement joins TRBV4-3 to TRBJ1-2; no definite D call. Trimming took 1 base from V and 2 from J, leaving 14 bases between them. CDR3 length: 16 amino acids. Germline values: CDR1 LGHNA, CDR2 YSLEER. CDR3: CASSQVWQALNYGYTF. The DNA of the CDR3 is TGCGCCAGCAGCCAAGTCTGGCAGGCCCTAAACTATGGCTACACCTTC.

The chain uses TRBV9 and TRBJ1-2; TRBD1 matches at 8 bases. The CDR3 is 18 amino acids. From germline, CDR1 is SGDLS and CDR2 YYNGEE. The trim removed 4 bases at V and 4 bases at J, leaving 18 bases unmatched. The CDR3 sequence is CASSFSRDRTSGSYGYTF. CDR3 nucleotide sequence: TGTGCCAGCAGCTTCAGCCGGGACAGGACTAGCGGTAGCTATGGCTACACCTTC.

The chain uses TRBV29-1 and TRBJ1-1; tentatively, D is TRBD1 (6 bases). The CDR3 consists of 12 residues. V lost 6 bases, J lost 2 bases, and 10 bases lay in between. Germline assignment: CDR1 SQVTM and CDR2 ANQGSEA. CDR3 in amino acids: CSVVTGNTEAFF. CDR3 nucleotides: TGCAGCGTAGTGACAGGTAACACTGAAGCTTTCTTT.

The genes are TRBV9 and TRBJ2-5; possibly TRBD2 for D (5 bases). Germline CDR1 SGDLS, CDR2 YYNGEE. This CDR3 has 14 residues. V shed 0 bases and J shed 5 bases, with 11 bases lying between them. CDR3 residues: CASSVGGIDETQYF. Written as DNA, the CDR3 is TGTGCCAGCAGCGTAGGAGGGATAGACGAGACCCAGTACTTC.

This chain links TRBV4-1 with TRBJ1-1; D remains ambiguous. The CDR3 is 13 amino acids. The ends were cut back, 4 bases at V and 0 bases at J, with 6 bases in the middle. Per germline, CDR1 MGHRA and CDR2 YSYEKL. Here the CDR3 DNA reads TGCGCCAGCAGCCCCCAGTTGAACACTGAAGCTTTCTTT. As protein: CASSPQLNTEAFF.

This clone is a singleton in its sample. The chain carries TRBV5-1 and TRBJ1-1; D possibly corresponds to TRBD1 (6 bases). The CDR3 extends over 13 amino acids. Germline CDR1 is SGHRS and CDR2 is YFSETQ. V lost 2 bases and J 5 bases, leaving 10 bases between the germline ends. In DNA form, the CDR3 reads TGCGCCAGCAGCTTCCAGGGGCAAACTGAAGCTTTCTTT. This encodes CASSFQGQTEAFF.

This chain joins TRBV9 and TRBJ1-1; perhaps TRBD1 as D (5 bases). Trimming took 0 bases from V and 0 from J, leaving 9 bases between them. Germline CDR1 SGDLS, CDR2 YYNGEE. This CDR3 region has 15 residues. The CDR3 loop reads CASSVGSGLNTEAFF. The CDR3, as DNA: TGTGCCAGCAGCGTAGGTTCAGGGCTGAACACTGAAGCTTTCTTT.

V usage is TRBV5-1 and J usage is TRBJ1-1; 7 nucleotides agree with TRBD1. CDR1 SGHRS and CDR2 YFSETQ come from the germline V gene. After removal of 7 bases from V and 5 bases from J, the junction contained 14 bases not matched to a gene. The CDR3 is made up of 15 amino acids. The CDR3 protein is CASGMGRGQYTEAFF. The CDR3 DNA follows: TGCGCCAGCGGAATGGGAAGGGGGCAATATACTGAAGCTTTCTTT.

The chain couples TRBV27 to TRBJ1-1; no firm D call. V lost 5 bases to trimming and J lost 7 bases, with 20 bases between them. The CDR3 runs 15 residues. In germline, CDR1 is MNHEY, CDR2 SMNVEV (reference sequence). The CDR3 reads CASSADWGTILEAFF. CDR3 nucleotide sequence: TGTGCCAGCAGTGCGGACTGGGGTACCATCCTTGAAGCTTTCTTT.

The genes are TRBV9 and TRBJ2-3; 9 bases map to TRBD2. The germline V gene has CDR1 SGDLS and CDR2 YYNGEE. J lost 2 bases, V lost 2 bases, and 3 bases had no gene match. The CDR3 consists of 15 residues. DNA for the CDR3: TGTGCCAGCAGCGTCGGGACTAGCCTCACAGATACGCAGTATTTT. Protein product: CASSVGTSLTDTQYF.

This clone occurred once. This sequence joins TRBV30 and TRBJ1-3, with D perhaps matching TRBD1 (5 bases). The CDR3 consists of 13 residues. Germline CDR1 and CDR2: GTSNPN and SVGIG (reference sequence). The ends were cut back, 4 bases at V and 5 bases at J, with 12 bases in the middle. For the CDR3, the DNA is TGTGCCTGGATTCGGGGGGACCGAAACACCATATATTTT. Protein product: CAWIRGDRNTIYF. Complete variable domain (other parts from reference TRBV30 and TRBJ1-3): SQTIHQWPATLVQPVGSPLSLECTVEGTSNPNLYWYRQAAGRGLQLLFYSVGIGQISSEVPQNLSASRPQDRQFILSSKKLLLSDSGFYLCAWIRGDRNTIYFGEGSWLTVV.

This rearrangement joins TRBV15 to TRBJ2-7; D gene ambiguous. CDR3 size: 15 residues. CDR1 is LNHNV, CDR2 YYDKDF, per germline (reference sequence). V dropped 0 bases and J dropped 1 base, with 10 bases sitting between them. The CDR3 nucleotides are TGTGCCACCAGCAGAGATTTCGGTTTGTCCTACGAGCAGTACTTC. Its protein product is CATSRDFGLSYEQYF.